Each of the 19 T cell receptor beta chains below was sequenced from the same sample in a study of blood T cell repertoires in COVID-19. Produced via immunoSEQ multiplex PCR; TCRdb's table is partial and in-frame only. This sample has about 240,000 clones, with roughly 80% found just once. The sequenced sample was peripheral blood. These TCRs come from a woman aged 60 to 75 with active or convalescent COVID-19.

V and J are TRBV13 and TRBJ2-7, with a weak D call TRBD2 (5 bases). The length of the CDR3 is 14 residues. CDR1 and CDR2 from the germline V gene are PRHDT and FYEKMQ (reference sequence). Trimming removed 0 bases at V and 3 bases at J, with 9 bases between. The CDR3 spells CASSLGQRNYEQYF. For the CDR3, the DNA is TGTGCCAGCAGCTTAGGTCAGCGGAACTACGAGCAGTACTTC. The entire variable domain, with the rest obtained from reference TRBV13 and TRBJ2-7, is as follows: AAGVIQSPRHLIKEKRETATLKCYPIPRHDTVYWYQQGPGQDPQFLISFYEKMQSDKGSIPDRFSAQQFSDYHSELNMSSLELGDSALYFCASSLGQRNYEQYFGPGTRLTVT.

V is TRBV7-8 and J is TRBJ2-3; 8 bases fit TRBD2. The ends lost 5 bases at V and 1 base at J; junction bases unmatched: 14. The V gene's germline CDR1 is SGHVS and CDR2 FQNEAQ. CDR3 size: 18 residues. The CDR3: CASSPTGASGFRTDTQYF. In nucleotides, the CDR3 is TGTGCCAGCAGCCCCACCGGGGCTAGCGGGTTTCGCACAGATACGCAGTATTTT.

The rearrangement joins TRBV5-1 to TRBJ2-3, with a tentative D call TRBD2 (5 bases). Trimming pared 0 bases from V and 0 bases from J, leaving 11 bases between. The germline CDR1 and CDR2 sequences are SGHRS and YFSETQ. The CDR3 has 16 residues. CDR3 coding DNA: TGCGCCAGCAGCTTGGGACGGGGTACTAGCACAGATACGCAGTATTTT. Its protein is CASSLGRGTSTDTQYF.

The rearrangement joins TRBV10-2 to TRBJ2-2; 11 bases are shared with TRBD2. Germline CDR1 reads WSHSY; CDR2 reads SAAADI. V shed 2 bases and J 7 bases; nucleotides not matched to a gene: 9. This CDR3 has 17 amino acids. The CDR3 region is CASSELRLAGGHGELFF. Written as DNA, the CDR3 is TGCGCCAGCAGTGAGCTGAGGCTAGCGGGAGGTCACGGGGAGCTGTTTTTT.

The J gene is TRBJ2-1, the V gene TRBV19, with 8 bases that match TRBD2. Germline assignment: CDR1 LNHDA and CDR2 SQIVND (reference sequence). CDR3 length equals 14 residues. V was clipped by 10 bases and J by 6 bases; unmatched bases: 11. DNA of the CDR3: TGTGCCACCTCGGGTCTAGCGGGTCGCAATGAGCAGTTCTTC. It codes for CATSGLAGRNEQFF.

This clone was recorded once. The genes are TRBV3-1 (or the pseudogene TRBV3-2) and TRBJ1-2; 9 bases line up with TRBD1. The trim removed 4 bases at V and 4 bases at J, leaving 7 bases unmatched. CDR3 length: 15 amino acids. Per germline, CDR1 LGHDT and CDR2 YNNKEL (reference sequence). In DNA, the CDR3 is TGTGCCAGCAGCCTTCGGGACAGGGTGGCCTATGGCTACACCTTC. Its protein product is CASSLRDRVAYGYTF.

The chain recombines TRBV7-3 with TRBJ1-1; D possibly corresponds to TRBD1 (5 bases). The ends were cut back, 6 bases at V and 3 bases at J, with 11 bases in the middle. This CDR3 is 13 amino acids long. Germline V gene data show CDR1 as SGHTA and CDR2 as FQGTGA. CDR3 nucleotides: TGTGCCAGCAGGCGTACCAGGGACACTGAAGCTTTCTTT. This sequence encodes CASRRTRDTEAFF. Using reference TRBV7-3 and TRBJ1-1 for the parts outside the CDR3, the full variable domain is GAGVSQTPSNKVTEKGKYVELRCDPISGHTALYWYRQSLGQGPEFLIYFQGTGAADDSGLPNDRFFAVRPEGSVSTLKIQRTERGDSAVYLCASRRTRDTEAFFGQGTRLTVV.

V gene TRBV7-9 combines with J gene TRBJ1-3; TRBD1 matches at 7 bases. Germline lookup yields CDR1 SEHNR and CDR2 FQNEAQ (reference sequence). There are 13 residues in the CDR3. J lost 7 bases, V lost 3 bases, and 3 bases had no gene match. Here the CDR3 reads CASSFTGANTIYF. DNA for the CDR3: TGTGCCAGCAGCTTTACAGGGGCGAACACCATATATTTT.

The chain combines TRBV19 with TRBJ2-1; 10 nucleotides align to TRBD1. The CDR3 totals 17 residues. Trimming at V came to 4 bases and at J to 10 bases, leaving 16 bases not matched to a gene. Germline values: CDR1 LNHDA, CDR2 SQIVND (reference sequence). The CDR3 DNA is TGTGCCAGTAGTACGTGGGGGCCGGGACAGGGGTATTGGGAGCAGTTCTTC. Translated: CASSTWGPGQGYWEQFF.

The chain links TRBV27 to TRBJ1-4, with D perhaps matching TRBD1 (5 bases). The V and J ends lost 6 bases and 3 bases respectively, with 11 bases between them. The CDR3 is 14 residues long. Per germline, CDR1 MNHEY and CDR2 SMNVEV (reference sequence). The CDR3 here is CASRGPGANEKLFF. The DNA for the CDR3 is TGTGCCAGCAGAGGACCGGGGGCTAATGAAAAACTGTTTTTT.

This clone was observed a few times. The CDR3 region is CASSTTSGREETQYF. The CDR3, as DNA: TGTGCCAGCAGCACGACCTCAGGAAGGGAGGAGACCCAGTACTTC. V gene TRBV7-6 combines with J gene TRBJ2-5; possible D gene TRBD2, 5 bases. The CDR3 length is 15 residues. The germline gives CDR1 SGHVS, CDR2 FNYEAQ. Trimming removed 5 bases at V and 5 bases at J, with 18 bases between.

The chain recombines TRBV6-6 with TRBJ2-1; 7 nucleotides align to TRBD1. This CDR3 spans 14 amino acids. The germline V gene has CDR1 MNHNY and CDR2 SVGAGI (reference sequence). V was pared by 2 bases and J by 6 bases, with 4 bases of the junction left unmatched. The CDR3 sequence: CASSYRQGTNEQFF. The DNA of the CDR3 is TGTGCCAGCAGTTACAGACAGGGCACCAATGAGCAGTTCTTC.

The chain has TRBV15 and TRBJ2-2, with 8 bases aligning to TRBD1. Per germline, CDR1 LNHNV and CDR2 YYDKDF (reference sequence). V was clipped by 2 bases and J by 5 bases; unmatched bases: 4. The length of the CDR3 is 15 residues. The CDR3 loop is CATSRRTGQTGELFF. The CDR3 DNA reads TGTGCCACCAGCAGACGGACAGGGCAGACCGGGGAGCTGTTTTTT.

The genes are TRBV23-1 and TRBJ2-5; 7 nucleotides agree with TRBD1. TRBV23-1 is an ORF for which the function is uncertain. V shed 0 bases and J 2 bases; nucleotides not matched to a gene: 3. This CDR3 has 15 residues. The CDR3 DNA sequence: TGCGCCAGCAGTCAATCGAGGGGACAGCAAGAGACCCAGTACTTC. Its translation: CASSQSRGQQETQYF.

J is TRBJ1-5 and V is TRBV29-1; no firm D call. V lost 6 bases and J 4 bases, leaving 10 bases between the germline ends. There are 12 residues in the CDR3. Germline CDR1 SQVTM, CDR2 ANQGSEA. The CDR3 here is CSVSGVNQPQHF. The DNA for the CDR3 is TGCAGCGTCTCGGGAGTAAATCAGCCCCAGCATTTT.

The J gene is TRBJ2-5, the V gene TRBV4-2; TRBD1 aligns across 7 bases. This CDR3 comprises 16 residues. Germline assignment: CDR1 LGHNA and CDR2 YNFKEQ. Trimming removed 1 base from V and 1 base from J; junction bases left unmatched: 6. The CDR3, as DNA: TGTGCCAGCAGCCAAGTCAGGGGGAACGGCCAAGAGACCCAGTACTTC. Its protein is CASSQVRGNGQETQYF.

This sequence joins TRBV7-9 and TRBJ1-1; weak D call: TRBD1 (5 bases). Deletions cut 3 bases from V and 0 bases from J, with 8 bases between. CDR3 size: 14 residues. CDR1 is SEHNR, CDR2 FQNEAQ, per germline (reference sequence). DNA of the CDR3: TGTGCCAGCAGCTTGGCAGGGTTGAACACTGAAGCTTTCTTT. Protein: CASSLAGLNTEAFF.

This CDR3 is CSVRRDRAYGYTF. DNA for the CDR3: TGCAGCGTTCGCCGGGACAGGGCCTATGGCTACACCTTC. This sequence joins TRBV29-1 and TRBJ1-2, with 9 bases identical to TRBD1. With 5 bases clipped from V and 4 bases from J, the junction kept 5 bases outside the gene matches. The CDR3 runs to 13 residues. Per germline, CDR1 SQVTM and CDR2 ANQGSEA.

Note on this clone: The sample has other DNA sequences that encode this CDR3 too. The chain links TRBV19 to TRBJ2-2; 8 positions agree with TRBD1. Germline V gives CDR1 LNHDA, CDR2 SQIVND (reference sequence). Trimming at V came to 6 bases and at J to 4 bases, leaving 7 bases not matched to a gene. There are 15 residues in the CDR3. The chain's CDR3 is CASSPGTGGTGELFF. Here the CDR3 DNA reads TGTGCCAGTAGCCCCGGGACAGGCGGCACCGGGGAGCTGTTTTTT.